The TCR beta chain under discussion was sequenced for a study of spatial heterogeneity in lung cancer. General study results and limits: The appearance of ubiquitous expanded tumor TCRs in blood was greater at resection than follow-up.

This clonotype showed up just a few times. What it recognizes is unknown. Via MiXCR, TCRdb re-called the 5' RACE reads, giving one row per CDR3 protein. The table includes 70,000 to 90,000 distinct CDR3 sequences, 13% detected once. The CDR3 loop spans 10 amino acids. Germline CDR1 reads DFQATT; CDR2 reads SNEGSKA (reference sequence). Trimming cost V 8 bases and J 11 bases, with 15 bases left between them. The time point here: sample taken at primary tumor resection. Whole RNA, isolated from tumor, nontumor lung or frozen PBMC, was sequenced without prior sorting. Donation came from over 60 patients with untreated early-stage non-small cell lung cancer.

The chain carries TRBV20-1 and TRBJ1-1; no firm D call. This sample comprised PBMCs, obtained at surgery. The sequence derives from a male donor with early-stage non-small cell lung cancer. CDR3 bases: TGCAGTTTTCGGACCCCGGAGGCTTTCTTT. Protein: CSFRTPEAFF.